Listed below are T cell receptor beta chains from one sample, sequenced in a study of blood T cell repertoires in COVID-19. Using immunoSEQ multiplex PCR, the repertoire was profiled, and TCRdb retains in-frame clones only, with some absent. The profile shows 250,000 or so clones, roughly 86% of them singletons. Sequencing was performed on PBMCs or T cells enriched from blood (not recorded which). These receptors were taken from a woman aged 18-29 years who had recovered from COVID-19. Each CDR3 is given with its conserved first and last residue. Each record gives: J gene, D gene, V gene, clone size, CDR3 protein, CDR3 DNA. D genes are given only for firm matches. Clone size is given for some rows only: seen once, a few or many times, or a class if the clone is expanded.

TRBJ2-7 | - | TRBV4-3 | - | CASSPTGDYEQYF | TGCGCCAGCAGCCCGACCGGGGACTACGAGCAGTACTTC
TRBJ2-5 | TRBD1 | TRBV19 | - | CASSEQGVGSQETQYF | TGTGCCAGTAGCGAACAGGGGGTTGGGTCGCAAGAGACCCAGTACTTC
TRBJ1-1 | - | TRBV2 | - | CASRLFRVSDTEAFF | TGTGCCAGCAGACTATTCAGGGTATCCGACACTGAAGCTTTCTTT
TRBJ2-1 | TRBD2 | TRBV7-2 | - | CASSSGTSINEQFF | TGTGCCAGCAGCTCCGGGACTAGCATAAATGAGCAGTTCTTC
TRBJ1-2 | - | TRBV27 | few | CASSSAGYTF | TGTGCCAGCAGCTCAGCGGGCTACACCTTC
TRBJ1-5 | - | TRBV19 | few | CASSVPGIPNQPQHF | TGTGCCAGTAGTGTACCCGGGATCCCCAATCAGCCCCAGCATTTT
TRBJ1-1 | - | TRBV7-8 | - | CASSLYSTEAFF | TGTGCCAGCAGCCTATACAGTACTGAAGCTTTCTTT
TRBJ2-3 | TRBD2 | TRBV2 | - | CASSDSLGTRRTDTQYF | TGTGCCAGCAGTGATAGTCTCGGGACTAGACGCACAGATACGCAGTATTTT
TRBJ2-1 | - | TRBV7-9 | once | CASSSLSSSYNEQFF | TGTGCCAGCAGCTCCCTCTCGAGCTCCTACAATGAGCAGTTCTTC
TRBJ1-5 | - | TRBV19 | - | CASGGGGLSNQPQHF | TGTGCCAGCGGAGGGGGGGGGTTGAGCAATCAGCCCCAGCATTTT
TRBJ2-5 | - | TRBV15 | - | CATSRETRGETQYF | TGTGCCACCAGCAGAGAGACCCGGGGGGAGACCCAGTACTTC
TRBJ2-3 | TRBD2 | TRBV7-2 | - | CASSLVSGGDTQYF | TGTGCCAGCAGCTTAGTAAGCGGGGGAGATACGCAGTATTTT
TRBJ2-1 | TRBD2 | TRBV7-9 | - | CASSLKSGSVYNEQFF | TGTGCCAGCAGCTTGAAGAGCGGGAGCGTTTACAATGAGCAGTTCTTC
TRBJ1-4 | TRBD1 | TRBV5-1 | - | CASSWDSPGGKLFF | TGCGCCAGCAGCTGGGACAGCCCAGGCGGAAAACTGTTTTTT
TRBJ2-3 | TRBD2 | TRBV20-1 | - | CSASAGLAGGTDTQYF | TGCAGTGCTAGTGCGGGACTAGCGGGGGGTACAGATACGCAGTATTTT
TRBJ2-7 | TRBD1 | TRBV6-5 | few | CASSYSTGTLYEQYF | TGTGCCAGCAGTTACTCGACAGGGACCCTATACGAGCAGTACTTC
TRBJ2-1 | - | TRBV12-3/TRBV12-4 | once | CACEVGLKEMVF | TGTGCCTGCGAAGTGGGACTTAAGGAAATGGTCTTC
TRBJ2-7 | - | TRBV6-1 | - | CASSELARSHYEQYF | TGTGCCAGCAGTGAACTCGCTAGGTCCCACTACGAGCAGTACTTC
TRBJ1-4 | TRBD1 | TRBV4-1 | - | CASSQDQGDWEKLFF | TGCGCCAGCAGCCAAGATCAGGGGGATTGGGAAAAACTGTTTTTT
TRBJ2-5 | - | TRBV9 | - | CASSFNQETQYF | TGTGCCAGCAGCTTTAACCAAGAGACCCAGTACTTC
TRBJ1-2 | - | TRBV15 | - | CATSRDWASVRGYTF | TGTGCCACCAGCAGAGATTGGGCGTCTGTAAGGGGCTACACCTTC
TRBJ1-5 | TRBD1 | TRBV2 | - | CASSYLTGDQPQHF | TGTGCCAGCAGTTATCTAACAGGGGATCAGCCCCAGCATTTT
TRBJ1-1 | - | TRBV7-9 | - | CASSPFEGAGTEAFF | TGTGCCAGCAGCCCTTTCGAAGGGGCGGGAACTGAAGCTTTCTTT
TRBJ1-1 | TRBD1 | TRBV23-1 | - | CASPFGQGRRGKPNEAFF | TGCGCCAGCCCTTTCGGACAGGGACGAAGGGGTAAACCGAATGAAGCTTTCTTT
TRBJ1-4 | - | TRBV4-1 | - | CASSLRGTLSNEKLFF | TGCGCCAGCAGCCTGAGAGGTACTTTGAGTAATGAAAAACTGTTTTTT
TRBJ2-3 | - | TRBV19 | - | CASSQTTRQYF | TGTGCCAGTAGTCAGACTACCCGGCAGTATTTT
TRBJ2-2 | TRBD2 | TRBV9 | - | CASSPPRGGRSGELFF | TGTGCCAGCAGCCCCCCCCGGGGCGGGAGGTCCGGGGAGCTGTTTTTT
TRBJ2-7 | TRBD1 | TRBV19 | - | CASKFGQGVTYEQYF | TGTGCCAGTAAGTTCGGACAGGGAGTAACCTACGAGCAGTACTTC
TRBJ1-1 | - | TRBV5-8 | - | CASSLFKGVRTEAFF | TGTGCCAGCAGCTTGTTTAAAGGGGTGAGGACTGAAGCTTTCTTT
TRBJ2-2 | - | TRBV27 | - | CASSSTSGELFF | TGTGCCAGCAGCTCCACATCCGGGGAGCTGTTTTTT
TRBJ2-2 | - | TRBV19 | few | CASSWKLANTGELFF | TGTGCCAGTAGTTGGAAACTAGCGAACACCGGGGAGCTGTTTTTT
TRBJ2-7 | - | TRBV5-1 | - | CASSGAVGSYEQYF | TGCGCCAGCAGCGGGGCTGTCGGCTCCTACGAGCAGTACTTC
TRBJ1-1 | TRBD1 | TRBV19 | - | CASSIGTGVNTEAFF | TGTGCCAGTAGTATCGGGACAGGGGTGAACACTGAAGCTTTCTTT